Below, 12 T cell receptor beta chains from the same sample are listed, as sequenced in a study of T cells in women clearing cervical HPV infection. The repertoire was sequenced with immunoSEQ multiplex PCR; TCRdb's copy has only in-frame clones and lacks some. This sample contains tens of thousands of clones. The sequencing sample was made of blood buffy coat. The source of these receptors is a woman aged 18 to 75 with a cervical HPV16 infection that either progressed to CIN3+ or cleared (not recorded which).

Remarks on this clone: Read data end 3 residues before the CDR3 end; the end is taken from the germline J gene. The chain uses TRBV6-4 and TRBJ2-1, with a weak D call TRBD2 (6 bases). The V gene's germline CDR1 is MRHNA and CDR2 SNTAGT. Trimming removed 4 bases at V and 0 bases at J, with 13 bases between. This CDR3 is built from 16 residues. The sequenced CDR3 bases are TGTGCCAGCAGTGTGCTCGGGGGTAGCTCCTACAATGAG. Its protein product is CASSVLGGSSYNE. The whole CDR3 reads CASSVLGGSSYNEQFF.

Concerning this clone itself: The CDR3 end lies 3 residues beyond the end of the read and is filled in from the germline J gene. V and J are TRBV19 and TRBJ1-1, with no clear D. V lost 10 bases, J lost 6 bases, and 15 bases lay in between. This CDR3 is 12 amino acids long. Germline CDR1 reads LNHDA; CDR2 reads SQIVND (reference sequence). CDR3 loop: CATTHFGAEAFF. Partial CDR3 DNA: TGTGCCACTACACATTTCGGGGCTGAA.

With respect to this clone: The read gets to within 3 residues of the CDR3 end, and the germline J gene fills in the rest. The chain joins TRBV19 to TRBJ1-2, with TRBD1 as a possible D gene (5 bases). CDR3 size: 13 residues. Germline CDR1 is LNHDA and CDR2 is SQIVND (reference sequence). Trimming took 3 bases from V and 6 from J, leaving 11 bases between them. This CDR3 is CASSIQQGDGYTF. The part of the CDR3 DNA that was read is TGTGCCAGTAGTATTCAGCAGGGAGATGGC.

To note about this clone: The read comes to an end 3 residues before the CDR3 does, leaving the germline J gene to fill in the end. This chain joins TRBV7-9 and TRBJ1-1; 7 bases align to TRBD1. CDR3 length equals 14 residues. CDR1 and CDR2 from the germline V gene are SEHNR and FQNEAQ (reference sequence). Unmatched junction bases numbered 3, after V lost 5 bases and J lost 0 bases. The covered CDR3 bases are TGTGCCAGCAGCAGACAGGGCGTGAACACTGAA. It yields the protein CASSRQGVNTE. The entire CDR3 is CASSRQGVNTEAFF.

On this clone: The read stops 3 residues short of the end of the CDR3; the missing end is completed from the germline J gene. This rearrangement joins TRBV7-9 to TRBJ2-1; TRBD2 agrees at 7 bases. The CDR3 consists of 15 residues. The V segment lost 7 bases and the J segment 5 bases; nucleotides outside the gene matches: 11. CDR1 is SEHNR and CDR2 is FQNEAQ in the germline V gene (reference sequence). The sequenced part of the CDR3 DNA is TGTGCCAGCACCCTAGGAGCGGGGCCCGACAATGAG. It is translated as CASTLGAGPDNE. The entire CDR3 reads CASTLGAGPDNEQFF.

Notes on this clone: The read comes to an end 3 residues before the CDR3 does, leaving the germline J gene to fill in the end. The chain is built from TRBV5-1 and TRBJ1-2, with D uncertain. The CDR3 spans 14 residues. The germline V gene has CDR1 SGHRS and CDR2 YFSETQ. V was shortened by 0 bases and J by 4 bases, with 10 bases between the two germline ends. The CDR3 loop is CASSLDTQTYGYTF. The sequenced CDR3 bases are TGCGCCAGCAGCTTGGATACACAGACCTATGGC.

About this clone itself: The CDR3 end is not reached by the read, which stops 3 residues before it; the germline J gene fills it in. This rearrangement joins TRBV20-1 to TRBJ2-1; D is perhaps TRBD2 (7 bases). Germline V gene data show CDR1 as DFQATT and CDR2 as SNEGSKA (reference sequence). Trimming stripped 5 bases from V and 5 bases from J, with 19 bases between. The CDR3 extends over 15 amino acids. The sequenced part of the CDR3 DNA is TGCAGTGCTGCAGATGGGAGGGGGGGGAACAATGAG. Protein sequence: CSAADGRGGNNE. The full-length CDR3 reads as CSAADGRGGNNEQFF.

As concerns this clone: The read finishes 3 residues shy of the CDR3 end, and the germline J gene is used to complete it. The rearrangement uses TRBV19 and TRBJ2-2, with D possibly matching TRBD1 (6 bases). V was cut by 4 bases and J by 4 bases, with 10 bases left in between. Germline assignment: CDR1 LNHDA and CDR2 SQIVND (reference sequence). The CDR3 loop spans 14 amino acids. The chain's CDR3 is CASSTQGSTGELFF. CDR3 bases read: TGTGCCAGTAGTACACAGGGTTCCACCGGGGAG.

Details on this clone: The DNA ends 3 residues before the CDR3 does, and the rest of the CDR3 is filled in from the germline J gene. The rearrangement uses TRBV19 and TRBJ1-2; TRBD1 is a possible D gene (5 bases). CDR1 is LNHDA, CDR2 SQIVND, per germline (reference sequence). V shed 7 bases and J shed 1 base, with 22 bases lying between them. The CDR3 contains 17 residues. The part of the CDR3 DNA that was read is TGTGCCAGTATTAAACAAGGGTCAGGGTACGGTAACTATGGC. This sequence encodes CASIKQGSGYGNYG. The complete CDR3 sequence is CASIKQGSGYGNYGYTF.

About this clone itself: The observed sequence ends 3 residues before the CDR3 terminus, with the missing tail filled in from the germline J gene. The chain links TRBV12-3 or TRBV12-4 to TRBJ2-7; D gene uncertain. V was cut by 6 bases and J by 0 bases, with 9 bases left in between. The CDR3 length is 13 residues. The sequenced part of the CDR3 DNA is TGTGCCAGCAGGGCCCAGGTCTCCTACGAG. This encodes CASRAQVSYE. The CDR3 in its entirety is CASRAQVSYEQYF.

With regard to this clone: The CDR3 is cut off 3 residues early in the read; its end comes from the germline J gene. The chain carries TRBV19 and TRBJ1-1; D might be TRBD1 (6 bases). The CDR3 is made up of 15 amino acids. Trimming left V 4 bases short and J 0 bases short, with 12 bases between. Germline V gives CDR1 LNHDA, CDR2 SQIVND (reference sequence). CDR3 sequence reads: CASSNPGEVNTEAFF. The DNA read from the CDR3 is TGTGCCAGTAGTAACCCAGGGGAGGTGAACACTGAA.

A remark on this clone: Read sequence stops 3 residues before the CDR3 end, and the germline J gene provides the missing end. V usage is TRBV6-1 and J usage is TRBJ2-3; the match to TRBD2 covers 7 bases. Per germline, CDR1 MNHNS and CDR2 SASEGT. V lost 1 base to trimming and J lost 6 bases; unmatched junction nucleotides: 10. This CDR3 is 16 amino acids long. The CDR3 region is CASSEEPGLVTDTQYF. The sequenced part of the CDR3 DNA is TGTGCCAGCAGTGAAGAACCAGGACTAGTAACTGATACG.